These 27 T cell receptor beta chains were sequenced from one sample in a study of blood T cell repertoires in COVID-19. TCRdb keeps only in-frame clones here, not all; method: immunoSEQ multiplex PCR. The sample contains approximately 170,000 clones, roughly four fifths of which appear only once. Sequencing was performed on peripheral blood. The receptors were sampled from a human donor with acute or convalescent COVID-19. The donor label of this sample is uncertain.

The chain combines TRBV5-4 with TRBJ1-2, with 7 bases aligning to TRBD1. V gave up 2 bases and J gave up 1 base; unmatched junction bases: 5. CDR1 is SGHNT and CDR2 is YYREEE in the germline V gene (reference sequence). This CDR3 is 15 amino acids long. CDR3 DNA: TGTGCCAGCAGCTTAAGGCAGGGGGGTAACTATGGCTACACCTTC. Its translation: CASSLRQGGNYGYTF.

The V call is TRBV2, the J call TRBJ1-2; 7 bases are shared with TRBD1. The V gene end was trimmed by 5 bases and the J gene end by 2 bases; junction bases not matched to a gene: 8. The CDR3 is 15 amino acids. CDR1 and CDR2 (germline): SNHLY, FYNNEI. CDR3 sequence: CASSLSRQGNYGYTF. The CDR3 nucleotides are TGTGCCAGCAGTCTTTCTAGACAGGGCAACTATGGCTACACCTTC. Combining the CDR3 with reference TRBV2 and TRBJ1-2 gives the whole variable domain EPEVTQTPSHQVTQMGQEVILRCVPISNHLYFYWYRQILGQKVEFLVSFYNNEISEKSEIFDDQFSVERPDGSNFTLKIRSTKLEDSAMYFCASSLSRQGNYGYTFGSGTRLTVV.

V gene TRBV4-2 combines with J gene TRBJ1-1, with 9 bases lining up with TRBD1. The J segment lost 6 bases and the V segment lost 2 bases, leaving 13 bases of the junction unmatched. In germline, CDR1 is LGHNA, CDR2 YNFKEQ. This CDR3 is 17 amino acids long. The CDR3 bases are TGTGCCAGCAGCCAACAGAAACAGGGGGCTGGTGAATCTGAAGCTTTCTTT. This translates into CASSQQKQGAGESEAFF.

This clone has only a few counts. The chain carries TRBV28 and TRBJ2-7; D is possibly TRBD1 (5 bases). V was cut by 4 bases and J by 4 bases, with 23 bases left in between. CDR1 is MDHEN and CDR2 is SYDVKM in the germline V gene. The CDR3 sequence is 17 residues long. CDR3: CASSSLRVRFRAYEQYF. The CDR3 DNA reads TGTGCCAGCAGTTCCCTCAGGGTGAGGTTTCGGGCTTACGAGCAGTACTTC.

J is TRBJ2-7 and V is TRBV30; TRBD2 aligns across 7 bases. The CDR3 loop spans 14 amino acids. The ends lost 1 base at V and 7 bases at J; junction bases unmatched: 10. Germline CDR1 is GTSNPN and CDR2 is SVGIG (reference sequence). CDR3 loop: CAWSGGGAPTEQYF. In DNA, the CDR3 is TGTGCCTGGAGTGGGGGGGGAGCCCCTACGGAGCAGTACTTC.

V is TRBV3-1 (or the pseudogene TRBV3-2) and J is TRBJ1-3; D is ambiguous. This CDR3 is 16 amino acids long. The V end was cut by 0 bases, the J end by 0 bases, with 9 bases between. Germline V CDR1 and CDR2: LGHDT, YNNKEL (reference sequence). The CDR3 nucleotides read TGTGCCAGCAGCCAAGATCCTACAGACTCTGGAAACACCATATATTTT. As protein: CASSQDPTDSGNTIYF.

The chain has TRBV2 and TRBJ2-7, with D possibly matching TRBD2 (5 bases). This CDR3 comprises 11 residues. The germline V gene encodes CDR1 SNHLY and CDR2 FYNNEI. The germline V and J ends were trimmed by 6 bases and 3 bases, with 6 bases remaining between them. The CDR3 nucleotides read TGTGCCAGCAGCGGGGACTACGAGCAGTACTTC. Translation gives CASSGDYEQYF.

The table lists this clone with a few counts. CDR3 in DNA: TGTGCCAGCAGTGATTCAGACAAACCCCAGCATTTT. It codes for CASSDSDKPQHF. V usage is TRBV6-1 and J usage is TRBJ1-5; D gene ambiguous. The V end lost 3 bases, the J end lost 10 bases, and 10 bases lay between the germline ends. CDR1 MNHNS and CDR2 SASEGT come from the germline V gene. The CDR3 spans 12 residues.

The V gene is TRBV30, the J gene TRBJ2-7; 7 bases map to TRBD1. J was trimmed by 6 bases and V by 2 bases; bases with no gene match: 4. The CDR3 is 12 residues long. In germline, CDR1 is GTSNPN, CDR2 SVGIG (reference sequence). Here the CDR3 reads CAWSRQGAEQYF. The CDR3 bases are TGTGCCTGGAGTAGACAGGGAGCCGAGCAGTACTTC.

CDR3 coding DNA: TGTGCCAGCAGATTAAATAATTGGGCTTACAATGAGCAGTTCTTC. The encoded protein is CASRLNNWAYNEQFF. The chain uses TRBV6-5 and TRBJ2-1; no definite D call. V was shortened by 6 bases and J by 4 bases, with 16 bases between the two germline ends. In germline, CDR1 is MNHEY, CDR2 SVGAGI. The CDR3 covers 15 residues.

The chain joins TRBV5-1 to TRBJ1-1, with D perhaps matching TRBD1 (6 bases). The CDR3 length is 14 residues. The V gene lost 4 bases and the J gene lost 1 base, with 11 bases spanning the gap. Looked up from germline, CDR1 is SGHRS and CDR2 is YFSETQ. CDR3 DNA: TGCGCCAGCAGCAGCCGACAGGAGAACACTGAAGCTTTCTTT. As protein: CASSSRQENTEAFF.

The V call is TRBV28, the J call TRBJ1-3; D unresolved. CDR3 size: 16 residues. Germline V gene data show CDR1 as MDHEN and CDR2 as SYDVKM. Deletions cut 3 bases from V and 4 bases from J, with 16 bases between. The CDR3: CASSFRAGMQGNTIYF. CDR3 DNA sequence: TGTGCCAGCAGTTTTAGGGCGGGGATGCAAGGAAACACCATATATTTT.

As concerns this clone: Other DNA sequences in the sample encode the same CDR3. This sequence joins TRBV7-3 and TRBJ2-7, with 7 bases identical to TRBD1. The CDR3 loop spans 13 amino acids. The germline CDR1 and CDR2 sequences are SGHTA and FQGTGA. V dropped 1 base and J dropped 3; count of bases not matched to a gene: 0. The CDR3 bases are TGTGCCAGCAGCTTAAACAGGGGCTACGAGCAGTACTTC. Its protein product is CASSLNRGYEQYF. The full variable domain, its missing parts supplied by reference TRBV7-3 and TRBJ2-7, is GAGVSQTPSNKVTEKGKYVELRCDPISGHTALYWYRQSLGQGPEFLIYFQGTGAADDSGLPNDRFFAVRPEGSVSTLKIQRTERGDSAVYLCASSLNRGYEQYFGPGTRLTVT.

The V gene is TRBV3-1 (or the pseudogene TRBV3-2), the J gene TRBJ1-1; tentative D call: TRBD1 (6 bases). The germline V gene encodes CDR1 LGHDT and CDR2 YNNKEL (reference sequence). Trimming left V 4 bases short and J 6 bases short, with 15 bases between. CDR3 length: 14 residues. The CDR3 here is CASSPRQDGAEAFF. The CDR3 coding sequence is TGTGCCAGCAGCCCAAGACAGGATGGGGCTGAAGCTTTCTTT.

The CDR3 region is CASRAGPSGETQYF. The CDR3, as DNA: TGTGCCTCCAGAGCGGGGCCCTCGGGAGAGACCCAGTACTTC. The chain couples TRBV10-3 to TRBJ2-5, with 7 positions matching TRBD2. V trimming: 11 bases; J trimming: 4 bases; junction bases outside the gene matches: 13. The CDR3 length is 14 residues. Germline V lookup: CDR1 ENHRY, CDR2 SYGVKD.

V is TRBV6-1 and J is TRBJ2-1; 7 bases line up with TRBD2. The V gene's germline CDR1 is MNHNS and CDR2 SASEGT. Trimming took 3 bases from V and 13 from J; bases not matched to a gene: 15. CDR3 size: 15 residues. Here the CDR3 DNA reads TGTGCCAGCAGTGACCCGCGCCGCTCTAGCGGAGCCCAGTTCTTC. Translated, it gives CASSDPRRSSGAQFF.

J is TRBJ1-6 and V is TRBV5-4; 9 bases match TRBD1. The CDR3 loop spans 16 amino acids. V was clipped by 0 bases and J by 10 bases; unmatched bases: 8. Germline values: CDR1 SGHNT, CDR2 YYREEE (reference sequence). The CDR3 DNA is TGTGCCAGCAGCTTGGGCTCGGGACAGGGTGGCTCACCCCTCCACTTT. Protein: CASSLGSGQGGSPLHF.

V is TRBV18 and J is TRBJ1-6; D is ambiguous. Per the germline V gene, CDR1 is KGHSH and CDR2 is LQKENI. The CDR3 spans 13 residues. V lost 5 bases to trimming and J lost 10 bases, with 12 bases between them. Written as DNA, the CDR3 is TGTGCCAGCTCAACAGACGGAAGGTCACCCCTCCACTTT. Amino acids: CASSTDGRSPLHF.

The rearrangement uses TRBV6-6 and TRBJ1-6, with 8 positions matching TRBD1. Germline CDR1 reads MNHNY; CDR2 reads SVGAGI (reference sequence). This CDR3 region has 17 residues. V lost 5 bases and J lost 8; bases outside the gene matches: 14. DNA for the CDR3: TGTGCCAGCAGTCTAGGGACTCAGGGGGCAAGTGATTCACCCCTCCACTTT. Residues: CASSLGTQGASDSPLHF.

The chain combines TRBV30 with TRBJ1-2; 7 bases agree with TRBD1. The CDR3 runs 13 residues. Per the germline V gene, CDR1 is GTSNPN and CDR2 is SVGIG (reference sequence). V dropped 8 bases and J dropped 4; count of bases not matched to a gene: 10. The CDR3 protein is CAQTRQGFYGYTF. The CDR3 DNA is TGTGCCCAAACCCGACAGGGTTTCTATGGCTACACCTTC.

This chain links TRBV7-9 with TRBJ1-2, with TRBD1 matching over 10 bases. Germline V gene data show CDR1 as SEHNR and CDR2 as FQNEAQ (reference sequence). V was clipped by 0 bases and J by 7 bases; unmatched bases: 8. This CDR3 is 16 amino acids long. This CDR3 reads CASSLAGGQGRSGYTF. The CDR3 DNA follows: TGTGCCAGCAGCTTAGCGGGGGGACAGGGGCGGAGTGGCTACACCTTC. The complete variable domain, with remaining parts taken from reference TRBV7-9 and TRBJ1-2, reads DTGVSQNPRHKITKRGQNVTFRCDPISEHNRLYWYRQTLGQGPEFLTYFQNEAQLEKSRLLSDRFSAERPKGSFSTLEIQRTEQGDSAMYLCASSLAGGQGRSGYTFGSGTRLTVV.

This clone was found a few times. This rearrangement joins TRBV29-1 to TRBJ2-5; D is perhaps TRBD1 (6 bases). The CDR3 covers 12 residues. V was clipped by 7 bases and J by 1 base, with 10 bases between them. Germline V gene data show CDR1 as SQVTM and CDR2 as ANQGSEA. CDR3 in DNA: TGCAGCGGGGGACAATTCCAAGAGACCCAGTACTTC. Protein sequence: CSGGQFQETQYF.

The chain carries TRBV30 and TRBJ2-5; D uncertain. This CDR3 has 12 amino acids. Trimming left V 2 bases short and J 5 bases short, with 9 bases between. CDR1 and CDR2 from the germline V gene are GTSNPN and SVGIG (reference sequence). The chain's CDR3 is CAWSLEQETQYF. The DNA of the CDR3 is TGTGCCTGGAGTCTAGAGCAGGAGACCCAGTACTTC.

This clone was counted a few times. The genes are TRBV9 and TRBJ2-2; TRBD2 might be the D (7 bases). V was pared by 4 bases and J by 0 bases, with 19 bases between. The CDR3 runs to 18 residues. Germline values: CDR1 SGDLS, CDR2 YYNGEE. The CDR3 reads CASSPGFGGGPNTGELFF. CDR3 coding DNA: TGTGCCAGCAGCCCCGGATTCGGCGGGGGCCCGAACACCGGGGAGCTGTTTTTT.

The rearrangement links TRBV2 to TRBJ1-2, with D uncertain. The CDR3 contains 14 residues. The ends were cut back, 6 bases at V and 8 bases at J, with 19 bases in the middle. Germline assignment: CDR1 SNHLY and CDR2 FYNNEI. The CDR3 region has the DNA TGTGCCAGCAGCACTAGACCGAGCGCTAAAGGCTACACCTTC. Its protein is CASSTRPSAKGYTF.

The gene calls are TRBV19 and TRBJ1-2, with TRBD1 matching 7 bases. Trimming removed 8 bases from V and 2 bases from J; junction bases left unmatched: 8. This CDR3 comprises 14 residues. Germline-derived CDR1 and CDR2 are LNHDA and SQIVND (reference sequence). CDR3 DNA sequence: TGTGCCAGTCGCCGACCGGGACAGAACTATGGCTACACCTTC. Translation: CASRRPGQNYGYTF.

The chain employs TRBV9 and TRBJ2-1, with D possibly being TRBD1 (5 bases). Germline V CDR1 and CDR2: SGDLS, YYNGEE. V lost 0 bases to trimming and J lost 0 bases, with 16 bases between them. The CDR3 contains 18 residues. CDR3 sequence (DNA): TGTGCCAGCAGCGTAGATCCCCAGGCAGGGCTCTCCTACAATGAGCAGTTCTTC. It translates to CASSVDPQAGLSYNEQFF.